These 18 T cell receptor beta chains originate from one sample sequenced in a study of human T cells and chemical hapten exposure. Using its own MiXCR run on the RACE reads, TCRdb lists one record per CDR3 protein. The sample has more than 110,000 distinct CDR3 sequences, 12% seen once. Documented time point: patch test 2, 6 weeks after DPC sensitization. Stated treatment: therapeutic diphenylcyclopropenone sensitization with weekly scalp DPC. The sample here was whole blood, taken in connection with sensitization to the hapten diphenylcyclopropenone (DPC). All receptors come from a woman aged 50 to 60 with alopecia areata. Some clones in this sample may be carry-over from other donors' samples.

This clonotype was counted at least ten times. This chain uses TRBV5-5 with TRBJ2-7; TRBD2 might be the D (6 bases). Germline CDR1 and CDR2: SGHKS and YYEKEE (reference sequence). Deletions cut 4 bases from V and 2 bases from J, with 16 bases between. The CDR3 has 15 amino acids. The CDR3 reads CASSPGPGAPYEQYF. CDR3 coding DNA: TGTGCCAGCAGCCCGGGACCGGGAGCCCCCTACGAGCAGTACTTC.

Only a few counts were recorded for this clonotype. This chain joins TRBV29-1 and TRBJ1-1; D remains ambiguous. CDR3 length: 13 residues. The V gene lost 6 bases and the J gene lost 7 bases, with 18 bases spanning the gap. The germline V gene has CDR1 SQVTM and CDR2 ANQGSEA. The CDR3 spells CSVHPPEGREAFF. CDR3 sequence (DNA): TGCAGCGTCCACCCCCCAGAAGGGCGTGAAGCTTTCTTT.

The rearrangement links TRBV24-1 to TRBJ2-1; D is possibly TRBD2 (6 bases). Deletions cut 8 bases from V and 2 bases from J, with 18 bases between. Germline V gives CDR1 KGHDR, CDR2 SFDVKD. This CDR3 spans 16 amino acids. CDR3 in DNA: TGTGCCACCATTGGATCTAGCGTTCAAACCTACAATGAGCAGTTCTTC. It encodes CATIGSSVQTYNEQFF.

The V gene is TRBV20-1, the J gene TRBJ2-5, with D maybe TRBD2 (5 bases). The CDR3 runs to 13 residues. Germline CDR1 DFQATT, CDR2 SNEGSKA (reference sequence). With 6 bases removed from V and 4 bases from J, the gap between germline ends came to 15 bases. CDR3 loop: CSASGGPGETQYF. The CDR3 DNA sequence: TGCAGTGCATCTGGCGGGCCAGGAGAGACCCAGTACTTC.

The table lists this clonotype with many counts. The chain is built from TRBV27 and TRBJ2-7; 12 positions agree with TRBD1. Germline CDR1 is MNHEY and CDR2 is SMNVEV (reference sequence). The CDR3 has 16 residues. Losses at the gene ends were 5 bases for V and 7 bases for J; bases not matched to a gene: 12. The chain's CDR3 is CASSGDRGRPGGEQYF. CDR3 nucleotide sequence: TGTGCCAGCAGTGGGGACAGGGGGCGACCAGGAGGTGAGCAGTACTTC.

About this clonotype itself: A much larger clone sits a single nucleotide away, making a read error possible. This chain connects TRBV20-1 to TRBJ2-3; 7 bases are shared with TRBD2. CDR3 length: 13 amino acids. Per germline, CDR1 DFQATT and CDR2 SNEGSKA (reference sequence). CDR3 sequence reads: CRATSRGTDTQYF. The CDR3 nucleotides read TGCAGGGCGACTAGCAGAGGCACAGATACGCAGTATTTT.

This clonotype occurred many times. The rearrangement uses TRBV4-1 and TRBJ2-2, with a tentative D call TRBD1 (6 bases). Trimming removed 4 bases from V and 0 bases from J, with 9 bases in between. Per germline, CDR1 MGHRA and CDR2 YSYEKL. The CDR3 loop spans 15 amino acids. CDR3 nucleotides: TGCGCCAGCAGCCCCCCAGGGGCGAACACCGGGGAGCTGTTTTTT. Its protein is CASSPPGANTGELFF.

Of note for this clonotype: At one end the junction does not follow the germline gene, possibly because of a read error. The CDR3 reads CSVEGAGGPSVF. The CDR3 DNA reads TGCAGCGTTGAAGGAGCGGGAGGACCCTCGGTATTC. The chain links TRBV29-1 to TRBJ2-7; the match to TRBD2 covers 9 bases. Germline CDR1 and CDR2: SQVTM and ANQGSEA. The CDR3 extends over 12 amino acids.

This rearrangement joins TRBV11-2 to TRBJ2-7; TRBD2 agrees at 10 bases. Germline assignment: CDR1 SGHAT and CDR2 FQNNGV. This CDR3 is 15 amino acids long. The V segment lost 4 bases and the J segment 7 bases; nucleotides outside the gene matches: 10. CDR3 in amino acids: CASSSLGVAGGEQYF. The DNA for the CDR3 is TGTGCCAGCAGCTCGTTGGGGGTAGCGGGAGGAGAGCAGTACTTC.

In this sample, this clonotype turned up a few times. The J gene is TRBJ2-7, the V gene TRBV6-6; TRBD1 agrees at 7 bases. Germline-derived CDR1 and CDR2 are MNHNY and SVGAGI (reference sequence). Germline trimming cut 2 bases from V and 0 bases from J; bases unmatched to any gene: 7. The CDR3 spans 16 residues. CDR3 protein: CASSYGQVLSSYEQYF. CDR3 bases: TGTGCCAGCAGTTACGGACAGGTCCTCTCCTCCTACGAGCAGTACTTC.

This sequence joins TRBV4-2 and TRBJ2-2; TRBD2 might be the D (6 bases). The CDR3 is made up of 17 amino acids. V shed 3 bases and J shed 0 bases, with 14 bases lying between them. Germline V gene data show CDR1 as LGHNA and CDR2 as YNFKEQ. The CDR3 reads CASSQMGVAANTGELFF. CDR3 bases: TGTGCCAGCAGCCAGATGGGTGTAGCGGCGAACACCGGGGAGCTGTTTTTT.

The chain links TRBV11-2 to TRBJ2-2; 11 positions agree with TRBD2. CDR3 length: 18 residues. Germline values: CDR1 SGHAT, CDR2 FQNNGV. Trimming removed 2 bases from V and 0 bases from J; junction bases left unmatched: 5. The CDR3 sequence is CASSLLTSGTANTGELFF. The CDR3 DNA reads TGTGCCAGCAGCTTATTGACTAGCGGGACAGCGAACACCGGGGAGCTGTTTTTT.

Concerning this clonotype: No DNA is shown, since the ends of the CDR3 on it are uncertain; the CDR3 is the one TCRdb lists. The chain is built from TRBV12-3 or TRBV12-4 and TRBJ2-5; TRBD2 reflects the table's D call only, with no check against the DNA. The CDR3 length equals 15 residues, ends included. CDR3 amino acids: CASSSSGVGQETQYF.

The sample holds a few counts of this clonotype. This chain links TRBV15 with TRBJ2-1, with D unclear. Trimming removed 1 base from V and 4 bases from J, with 8 bases in between. In germline, CDR1 is LNHNV, CDR2 YYDKDF (reference sequence). The CDR3 has 14 residues. CDR3 loop: CATSRVDPYNEQFF. CDR3 sequence (DNA): TGTGCCACCAGCAGAGTTGACCCGTACAATGAGCAGTTCTTC.

The chain carries TRBV28 and TRBJ2-7, with a weak D call TRBD2 (6 bases). Germline CDR1 MDHEN, CDR2 SYDVKM. The ends were cut back, 6 bases at V and 3 bases at J, with 18 bases in the middle. The CDR3 spans 15 residues. The CDR3 spells CASRNPEGSGYEQYF. The CDR3 DNA sequence: TGTGCCAGCAGAAACCCCGAGGGTAGCGGCTACGAGCAGTACTTC.

V usage is TRBV11-2 and J usage is TRBJ2-3, with TRBD2 matching 9 bases. The CDR3 length is 15 residues. J lost 2 bases, V lost 2 bases, and 2 bases had no gene match. CDR1 SGHAT and CDR2 FQNNGV come from the germline V gene. CDR3: CASSLRLAATDTQYF. CDR3 sequence (DNA): TGTGCCAGCAGCTTACGACTAGCGGCCACAGATACGCAGTATTTT.

This clonotype was seen ten or more times. The CDR3 here is CSGSSGVKETQYF. CDR3 in DNA: TGCAGCGGAAGTAGCGGGGTTAAAGAGACCCAGTACTTC. The chain has TRBV29-1 and TRBJ2-5; the match to TRBD2 covers 8 bases. This CDR3 comprises 13 residues. Germline CDR1 reads SQVTM; CDR2 reads ANQGSEA. V gave up 7 bases and J gave up 3 bases; unmatched junction bases: 7.

The table lists this clonotype with a few counts. The chain has TRBV6-1 and TRBJ1-2; D is unclear. The CDR3 covers 11 residues. The germline CDR1 and CDR2 sequences are MNHNS and SASEGT. Trimming took off 10 bases at V and 0 bases at J, with 6 bases between the two ends. CDR3 protein: CATNSNYGYTF. CDR3 nucleotide sequence: TGTGCCACCAACTCTAACTATGGCTACACCTTC.